Presented here are 15 T cell receptor beta chains from one specimen sequenced in a study of CD8 T cells in Susac syndrome. About 0.5 to 1 ug RNA was reverse transcribed with random hexamers. TCRdb analysed the immunoSEQ multiplex PCR reads with MiXCR anew, one entry per CDR3 protein. The repertoire has 92,000 or so distinct CDR3 sequences, roughly 95% of them found once; the top ten carry 0.62%. Specimen: CD8+ T cells from PBMCs. The source is a human donor with Susac syndrome.

V usage is TRBV4-3 and J usage is TRBJ2-3; weak D call: TRBD1 (6 bases). Germline V gene sequence: CDR1 LGHNA, CDR2 YSLEER. Between the trimmed V and J ends, which lost 2 bases and 1 base, there was a span of 10 bases. This CDR3 has 15 amino acids. The CDR3 DNA follows: TGCGCCAGCAGCCAACTAAGACAGGGCACAGATACGCAGTATTTT. Residues: CASSQLRQGTDTQYF.

The CDR3 DNA reads TGTGCCATCAGTGATTCGTCAAACATTCAGTACTTC. Protein: CAISDSSNIQYF. The V call is TRBV10-3, the J call TRBJ2-4, with no clear D. Looked up from germline, CDR1 is ENHRY and CDR2 is SYGVKD. Trimming removed 3 bases at V and 6 bases at J, with 6 bases between. The CDR3 contains 12 residues.

The J gene is TRBJ2-2, the V gene TRBV4-1; D gene ambiguous. The length of the CDR3 is 16 residues. Trimming pared 3 bases from V and 1 base from J, leaving 12 bases between. CDR1 and CDR2 (germline): MGHRA, YSYEKL. CDR3 coding DNA: TGCGCCAGCAGCCACCCCCTCGCCAGGAACACCGGGGAGCTGTTTTTT. Encoded protein: CASSHPLARNTGELFF.

The genes are TRBV4-3 and TRBJ1-2; D gene unclear. Germline values: CDR1 LGHNA, CDR2 YSLEER. V dropped 0 bases and J dropped 6 bases, with 14 bases sitting between them. This CDR3 region has 15 residues. Written as DNA, the CDR3 is TGCGCCAGCAGCCAAGATCAGGCAGTCTCGAATGGCTACACCTTC. Protein sequence: CASSQDQAVSNGYTF.

This clonotype came up once. This chain uses TRBV5-6 with TRBJ2-1; TRBD2 aligns across 12 bases. Germline V gene lookup returns CDR1 SGHDT and CDR2 YYEEEE. V lost 0 bases, J lost 8 bases, and 6 bases stayed unmatched. There are 16 residues in the CDR3. This chain's CDR3 is CASSLGTLAGGHEQFF. In DNA, the CDR3 is TGTGCCAGCAGCTTGGGGACCCTAGCGGGGGGGCATGAGCAGTTCTTC.

The chain employs TRBV3-1 and TRBJ1-5, with unresolved D. V was pared by 0 bases and J by 5 bases, with 8 bases between. The CDR3 has 14 amino acids. Germline CDR1 LGHDT, CDR2 YNNKEL (reference sequence). Written as DNA, the CDR3 is TGTGCCAGCAGCCAAGATCCGTCTGATCAGCCCCAGCATTTT. It yields the protein CASSQDPSDQPQHF.

The chain links TRBV12-3 or TRBV12-4 to TRBJ2-2; D is possibly TRBD2 (5 bases). The CDR3 has 16 amino acids. V gave up 4 bases and J gave up 7 bases, with 19 bases separating them. CDR3 region: CASSSLPGSSIGELFF. For the CDR3, the DNA is TGTGCCAGCAGTTCACTCCCGGGATCCTCGATCGGGGAGCTGTTTTTT.

The chain has TRBV5-1 and TRBJ2-5; D is unclear. V was clipped by 1 base and J by 3 bases, with 7 bases between them. This CDR3 has 13 amino acids. Germline V CDR1 and CDR2: SGHRS, YFSETQ. For the CDR3, the DNA is TGCGCCAGCAGCTTGTACGGTGAAGAGACCCAGTACTTC. Its translation is CASSLYGEETQYF.

The chain couples TRBV24-1 to TRBJ1-2, with D hard to call. CDR1 is KGHDR and CDR2 is SFDVKD in the germline V gene. CDR3 length: 15 residues. The V end was cut by 2 bases, the J end by 4 bases, with 13 bases between. The chain's CDR3 is CATSDWEGPSYGYTF. DNA for the CDR3: TGTGCCACCAGTGATTGGGAGGGCCCCTCCTATGGCTACACCTTC.

Only one count was recorded for this clonotype. The genes are TRBV30 and TRBJ1-4; TRBD1 aligns across 7 bases. Germline V gene lookup returns CDR1 GTSNPN and CDR2 SVGIG (reference sequence). The V and J ends lost 0 bases and 5 bases, in that order; junction bases with no gene match: 0. The CDR3 runs 13 residues. The CDR3 sequence: CAWSVTGNEKLFF. The CDR3 coding sequence is TGTGCCTGGAGTGTGACAGGGAATGAAAAACTGTTTTTT.

The V and J genes are TRBV4-3 and TRBJ2-7; 11 bases line up with TRBD2. CDR1 is LGHNA, CDR2 YSLEER, per germline. Trimming removed 0 bases from V and 5 bases from J; junction bases left unmatched: 6. The CDR3 totals 16 residues. The CDR3 reads CASSQDLAGGGDEQYF. For the CDR3, the DNA is TGCGCCAGCAGCCAAGATCTAGCGGGGGGAGGGGACGAGCAGTACTTC.

The chain uses TRBV7-2 and TRBJ2-4; D might be TRBD2 (6 bases). Germline loops: CDR1 SGHTA, CDR2 FQGNSA. Trimming shortened V by 0 bases and J by 7 bases, and 10 bases separated the two germline ends. This CDR3 contains 14 residues. CDR3 amino acids: CASSLAGGGNIQYF. The DNA of the CDR3 is TGTGCCAGCAGCTTAGCGGGAGGCGGGAACATTCAGTACTTC.

The V and J genes are TRBV7-3 and TRBJ1-6; possibly TRBD1 for D (6 bases). V lost 5 bases to trimming and J lost 13 bases, with 12 bases between them. This CDR3 contains 12 residues. Germline V gene lookup returns CDR1 SGHTA and CDR2 FQGTGA. CDR3 sequence: CASSLQGNPLHF. For the CDR3, the DNA is TGTGCCAGCAGCCTACAGGGAAATCCCCTCCACTTT.

The chain has TRBV20-1 and TRBJ1-5; D unresolved. Trimming pared 3 bases from V and 3 bases from J, leaving 9 bases between. Germline CDR1 DFQATT, CDR2 SNEGSKA (reference sequence). This CDR3 is 13 amino acids long. In nucleotides, the CDR3 is TGCAGTGCTAGCCCTTCACCCAATCAGCCCCAGCATTTT. Its protein is CSASPSPNQPQHF.

This chain links TRBV28 with TRBJ1-1; a possible D gene is TRBD1 (6 bases). Looked up from germline, CDR1 is MDHEN and CDR2 is SYDVKM. The CDR3 loop spans 12 amino acids. The V end was cut by 10 bases, the J end by 0 bases, with 9 bases between. The CDR3 region is CATRQVNTEAFF. DNA of the CDR3: TGTGCCACTCGACAGGTGAACACTGAAGCTTTCTTT.